The rows below give T cell receptor beta chains drawn from one sample of a study of monozygotic twins with inflammatory bowel disease. TCRdb re-called the 5' RACE reads, yielding one record per CDR3 amino acid sequence without DNA. This sample's table has approximately 330,000 distinct CDR3 sequences. Sequencing was performed on blood. The receptors were gathered from a human donor with ulcerative colitis or Crohn's disease, or a healthy co-twin of an affected twin (not recorded which). The CDR3 runs from the conserved cysteine through the conserved F or W. The order of the fields is J gene, V gene, CDR3 protein.

TRBJ2-1,TRBV4-1,CASSRQFSSGDNEQFF
TRBJ1-1,TRBV7-2,CASSLGAGATEAFF
TRBJ2-7,TRBV20-1,CSASSRGLRERSFTYEQYF
TRBJ2-2,TRBV5-4,CASSRTSGGNTGELFF
TRBJ2-5,TRBV5-1,CASSLRLAGPRETQYF
TRBJ2-2,TRBV12-3/TRBV12-4,CASSRGGGRSNTGELFF
TRBJ1-5,TRBV12-3/TRBV12-4,CASSFFVQTNSNQPQHF
TRBJ1-5,TRBV28,CADPFIRGLIKDLNQPQHF
TRBJ1-5,TRBV24-1,CATSDYDRVWYF
TRBJ1-6,TRBV12-3/TRBV12-4,CASSLAGSANSPLHF
TRBJ2-2,TRBV2,CVSRFGSSLDGELFF
TRBJ2-7,TRBV4-1,CASSQVVLGEQYF
TRBJ1-5,TRBV19,CASSAGGATRQPQHF
TRBJ1-5,TRBV5-1,CASSLDSNSNQPQHF
TRBJ1-5,TRBV6-5,CASKRSGNQPQHF
TRBJ1-4,TRBV2,CASSGTGLDEKLFF
TRBJ2-7,TRBV6-2/TRBV6-3,CASSYSKGRGMYEQYF
TRBJ2-2,TRBV12-3/TRBV12-4,CASSALRVPGELFF
TRBJ2-4,TRBV5-4,CASSLRTDPGGIAKNIQYF
TRBJ1-6,TRBV7-9,CASSFYIGGDSPLHF
TRBJ2-7,TRBV5-1,CASSPGSRGIIYEQYF
TRBJ2-2,TRBV5-1,CASSFTTSGSGTGELFF
TRBJ2-5,TRBV28,CASSYDGKSQETQYF
TRBJ1-2,TRBV29-1,CSVEGRETYGYTF
TRBJ1-2,TRBV7-2,CASSYSSFNYGYTF
TRBJ2-7,TRBV4-3,CASSQDDLAYEQYF
TRBJ1-5,TRBV5-4,CASSLAGTRQPQHF
TRBJ2-7,TRBV11-2,CASSLDMGIYEQYF
TRBJ2-7,TRBV27,CASRLSGGYEQYF
TRBJ1-5,TRBV4-3,CASSQDMRNQPQHF
TRBJ2-1,TRBV7-2,CASSAVAGVNEQFF
TRBJ2-5,TRBV25-1,CASSEPTDRQYQETQYF
TRBJ2-7,TRBV6-5,CASSYSLQGTYEQYF
TRBJ2-2,TRBV7-9,CASSEGTALGELFF
TRBJ1-2,TRBV29-1,CSVSSGGYGYTF
TRBJ1-5,TRBV20-1,CSASFRVGSNQPQHF
TRBJ2-1,TRBV27,CASSKTTSGGTLEQFF
TRBJ2-7,TRBV24-1,CATSDTGREQYF
TRBJ1-2,TRBV13,CASSLDSRTGGDYGYTF
TRBJ2-5,TRBV15,CATSRDGFTGGIETQYF
TRBJ2-5,TRBV2,CASSIGSETQYF
TRBJ2-4,TRBV14,CASSQERNIQYF